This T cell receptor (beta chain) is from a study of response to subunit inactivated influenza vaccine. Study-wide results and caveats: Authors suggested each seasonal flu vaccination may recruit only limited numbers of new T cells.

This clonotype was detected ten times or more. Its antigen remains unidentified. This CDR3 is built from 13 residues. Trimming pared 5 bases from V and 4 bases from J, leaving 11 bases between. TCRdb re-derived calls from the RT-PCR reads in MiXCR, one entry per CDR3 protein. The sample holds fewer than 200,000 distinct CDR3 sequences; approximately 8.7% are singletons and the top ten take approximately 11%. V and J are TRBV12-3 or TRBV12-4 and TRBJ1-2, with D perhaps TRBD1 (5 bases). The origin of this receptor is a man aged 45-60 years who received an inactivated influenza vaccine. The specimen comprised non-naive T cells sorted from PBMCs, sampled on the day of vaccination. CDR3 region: CASSPGPLYGYTF. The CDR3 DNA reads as TGTGCCAGCAGTCCAGGGCCCCTCTATGGCTACACCTTC.